Below are 13 T cell receptor beta chains sequenced from a single sample in a study of cytomegalovirus exposure and HLA in healthy donors (dated by TCRdb to 2015 to 2018). Preparation of the library involved the immunoSEQ multiplex PCR assay. The multiplex PCR relied on a mix of 60 forward primers for TCR Vbeta segments and 13 reverse primers for TCR Jbeta segments. Imported from immuneACCESS, the table was reduced by TCRdb to in-frame sequences with V and J called. These copies leave out some clones; in studies compared against another copy, an unresolved V gene accounts for under half, and the cause of the remainder is not known. For this sample the table gives 80,000 or so clones, of which 75% to 85% were detected only once. The ten largest clones capture 2.5% to 3.5% of the sample. Sequencing was done on a sample of PBMCs. The receptors were gathered from a man in his forties or fifties in good health and CMV-seropositive.

This chain links TRBV27 with TRBJ2-2; no definite D call. V was clipped by 5 bases and J by 10 bases, with 17 bases between them. The CDR3 consists of 14 residues. Germline CDR1 and CDR2: MNHEY and SMNVEV (reference sequence). CDR3 bases: TGTGCCAGCAGTCCCTGGGCCCGGCCGTCGGAGCTGTTTTTT. Translation gives CASSPWARPSELFF.

This clone came up a few times. The rearrangement uses TRBV11-3 and TRBJ2-3; D perhaps matches TRBD2 (6 bases). The germline V and J ends were trimmed by 4 bases and 0 bases, with 8 bases remaining between them. Per germline, CDR1 SGHNT and CDR2 YENEEA. The CDR3 runs to 14 residues. The CDR3 here is CASSWTTSTDTQYF. The DNA of the CDR3 is TGTGCCAGCAGCTGGACTACTAGCACAGATACGCAGTATTTT.

The chain links TRBV10-3 to TRBJ2-5; D gene unclear. This CDR3 has 12 amino acids. CDR1 and CDR2 (germline): ENHRY, SYGVKD. V dropped 4 bases and J dropped 7 bases, with 10 bases sitting between them. DNA for the CDR3: TGTGCCATCAGTGGAGCCCCGGGGACCCAGTACTTC. Amino acid sequence: CAISGAPGTQYF.

V and J are TRBV6-6 and TRBJ2-5; 9 nucleotides agree with TRBD1. The V gene end was trimmed by 5 bases and the J gene end by 2 bases; junction bases not matched to a gene: 6. Germline CDR1 is MNHNY and CDR2 is SVGAGI (reference sequence). The CDR3 length is 15 residues. CDR3 nucleotide sequence: TGTGCCAGCAGTACAACCGGGACAGGGCAAGAGACCCAGTACTTC. Its translation: CASSTTGTGQETQYF.

This clone came up once. V is TRBV7-9 and J is TRBJ2-1; 9 bases match TRBD2. The CDR3 is 15 amino acids. With V trimmed by 1 base and J by 6 bases, 4 bases remained unmatched. Germline assignment: CDR1 SEHNR and CDR2 FQNEAQ (reference sequence). The CDR3 DNA is TGTGCCAGCAGCTTAGAGGCGGGGGGGCTCAATGAGCAGTTCTTC. It encodes CASSLEAGGLNEQFF. Full variable domain (rest looked up from reference TRBV7-9 and TRBJ2-1): DTGVSQNPRHKITKRGQNVTFRCDPISEHNRLYWYRQTLGQGPEFLTYFQNEAQLEKSRLLSDRFSAERPKGSFSTLEIQRTEQGDSAMYLCASSLEAGGLNEQFFGPGTRLTVL.

The V call is TRBV30, the J call TRBJ2-7, with D possibly TRBD1 on 6 matching bases. The V gene's germline CDR1 is GTSNPN and CDR2 SVGIG (reference sequence). The CDR3 length is 13 residues. V lost 2 bases and J lost 2, with 10 bases in between. As DNA, the CDR3 is TGTGCCTGGAGTTCAGGGGTCCCCTACGAGCAGTACTTC. Translated: CAWSSGVPYEQYF. Using reference TRBV30 and TRBJ2-7 for the parts outside the CDR3, the full variable domain is SQTIHQWPATLVQPVGSPLSLECTVEGTSNPNLYWYRQAAGRGLQLLFYSVGIGQISSEVPQNLSASRPQDRQFILSSKKLLLSDSGFYLCAWSSGVPYEQYFGPGTRLTVT.

This clone was found once. The V gene is TRBV7-9, the J gene TRBJ1-2, with a weak D call TRBD1 (6 bases). Trimming removed 4 bases from V and 8 bases from J, with 17 bases in between. The CDR3 loop spans 14 amino acids. CDR1 and CDR2 (germline): SEHNR, FQNEAQ (reference sequence). DNA for the CDR3: TGTGCCAGCAGCTACGCCGGGACACAAGGAGGCTACACCTTC. Translation: CASSYAGTQGGYTF.

This chain joins TRBV5-4 and TRBJ2-7, with D perhaps matching TRBD2 (5 bases). The CDR3 covers 13 residues. The V gene lost 4 bases and the J gene lost 1 base, with 9 bases spanning the gap. Germline V gene data show CDR1 as SGHNT and CDR2 as YYREEE (reference sequence). CDR3 residues: CASSLTGSYEQYF. DNA of the CDR3: TGTGCCAGCAGCCTTACGGGGTCCTACGAGCAGTACTTC.

The gene calls are TRBV4-3 and TRBJ2-7; D unresolved. The CDR3 runs to 13 residues. Trimming shortened V by 2 bases and J by 3 bases, and 8 bases separated the two germline ends. Germline lookup yields CDR1 LGHNA and CDR2 YSLEER. The CDR3 loop reads CASSQRVGYEQYF. CDR3 in DNA: TGCGCCAGCAGCCAACGCGTCGGCTACGAGCAGTACTTC.

The genes are TRBV2 and TRBJ1-2, with 7 bases lining up with TRBD1. The CDR3 covers 15 residues. Germline V CDR1 and CDR2: SNHLY, FYNNEI. The V gene end was trimmed by 10 bases and the J gene end by 4 bases; junction bases not matched to a gene: 15. This CDR3 reads CAIGPMTGSPYGYTF. CDR3 nucleotide sequence: TGTGCCATCGGACCCATGACAGGGTCGCCCTATGGCTACACCTTC.

Here the CDR3 reads CASSSGLADTGELFF. CDR3 coding DNA: TGCGCCAGCAGCTCGGGACTAGCGGATACCGGGGAGCTGTTTTTT. This chain links TRBV5-1 with TRBJ2-2; 11 bases map to TRBD2. CDR1 and CDR2 from the germline V gene are SGHRS and YFSETQ. Trimming at V came to 3 bases and at J to 5 bases, leaving 3 bases not matched to a gene. This CDR3 comprises 15 residues.

The CDR3 loop is CASSLIQGAYNEQFF. For the CDR3, the DNA is TGTGCCAGCAGCTTAATCCAGGGGGCCTACAATGAGCAGTTCTTC. The V and J genes are TRBV7-2 and TRBJ2-1; 7 nucleotides agree with TRBD1. The CDR3 extends over 15 amino acids. After removal of 2 bases from V and 2 bases from J, the junction contained 3 bases not matched to a gene. From germline, CDR1 is SGHTA and CDR2 FQGNSA.

V usage is TRBV5-8 and J usage is TRBJ2-1; 9 bases map to TRBD2. Trimming took 3 bases from V and 10 from J; bases not matched to a gene: 11. The CDR3 totals 15 residues. Germline V gene sequence: CDR1 SGHTS, CDR2 YDEGEE. DNA of the CDR3: TGTGCCAGCAGCTGGGGGGCTAGCGGGGTACCGGAGCAGTTCTTC. As protein: CASSWGASGVPEQFF.